This TCR beta chain stems from a study of cytomegalovirus exposure and HLA in healthy donors. CDR3 length equals 15 residues. Germline V gene lookup returns CDR1 KGHSH and CDR2 LQKENI. V lost 2 bases and J 5 bases, leaving 15 bases between the germline ends. This PCR relied on a set of 60 Vbeta primers and 13 Jbeta primers. Profiling relied on immunoSEQ multiplex PCR, and the TCRdb table lists in-frame clones only, not all of them. The sample contains roughly 190,000 clones, about four fifths of which appear only once. This receptor was identified in a female donor in good health and CMV-seronegative. The chain employs TRBV18 and TRBJ2-5; tentative D call: TRBD1 (6 bases). Input material: PBMCs. This CDR3 reads CASSPLDRGSETQYF. The CDR3 DNA follows: TGTGCCAGCTCACCATTGGACAGAGGGTCGGAGACCCAGTACTTC.